The following is a T cell receptor beta chain sequence with its context. V was cut by 7 bases and J by 0 bases, with 13 bases left in between. Germline CDR1 MNHNS, CDR2 SASEGT. CDR3 size: 14 residues. From blood CD8+ and CD4+ T cells, TCR beta sequences were generated. The study used healthy donors as controls matched for age and sex. CD8+ and CD4+ T cells were negatively isolated; TEMRA cells were FACS-enriched. Random hexamers primed reverse transcription of 0.5 to 1 ug RNA. Across 54 Vbeta and 13 Jbeta, immunoSEQ multiplex PCR amplified TCR beta CDR3. TCRdb independently ran MiXCR on the immunoSEQ multiplex PCR reads; one entry per CDR3 protein. The table records some 180,000 distinct CDR3 sequences, around 93% of them present only once. The data were obtained in a study of CD8 T cells in Susac syndrome.

The specimen sequenced was CD4+ T cells from PBMCs. The chain links TRBV6-1 to TRBJ2-7; D might be TRBD1 or TRBD2, each matching 5 bases. The sequence was obtained from a human donor in good health. This CDR3 is CASKSGPSSYEQYF. In DNA, the CDR3 is TGTGCCAGCAAGTCGGGGCCGAGCTCCTACGAGCAGTACTTC.